Listed here are 32 T cell receptor beta chains from one sample, sequenced in a study of identical twins. From the 5' RACE reads, TCRdb called clonotypes with MiXCR, one entry per CDR3 protein. The table has about 220,000 distinct CDR3 sequences, approximately 9% seen once. Sequencing was performed on memory (CD45RO+) T cells sorted from blood. The receptor source for this set is a woman younger than 30 in good health.

The chain has TRBV5-1 and TRBJ1-6; D perhaps matches TRBD1 (5 bases). The length of the CDR3 is 12 residues. Germline values: CDR1 SGHRS, CDR2 YFSETQ. Trimming removed 0 bases at V and 14 bases at J, with 9 bases between. The CDR3 nucleotides are TGCGCCAGCAGCTTGGAGGGGCGTTCCCTCCACTTT. Residues: CASSLEGRSLHF.

This clonotype was recorded a few times. The chain combines TRBV18 with TRBJ2-3, with TRBD2 matching over 11 bases. Per germline, CDR1 KGHSH and CDR2 LQKENI. The CDR3 runs 13 residues. The J segment lost 8 bases and the V segment lost 8 bases, leaving 6 bases of the junction unmatched. CDR3 loop: CASQGTSGSTQYF. CDR3 DNA sequence: TGTGCCAGCCAGGGGACTAGCGGTAGTACGCAGTATTTT. The variable domain in full, with the rest retrieved from reference TRBV18 and TRBJ2-3, is NAGVMQNPRHLVRRRGQEARLRCSPMKGHSHVYWYRQLPEEGLKFMVYLQKENIIDESGMPKERFSAEFPKEGPSILRIQQVVRGDSAAYFCASQGTSGSTQYFGPGTRLTVL.

This rearrangement joins TRBV9 to TRBJ1-2; D uncertain. The V and J ends lost 0 bases and 7 bases respectively, with 10 bases between them. CDR1 is SGDLS and CDR2 is YYNGEE in the germline V gene. The CDR3 length is 13 residues. The CDR3 here is CASSVGPLTGYTF. Here the CDR3 DNA reads TGTGCCAGCAGCGTAGGGCCCCTAACTGGCTACACCTTC. Drawing the rest from reference TRBV9 and TRBJ1-2, the complete variable domain is DSGVTQTPKHLITATGQRVTLRCSPRSGDLSVYWYQQSLDQGLQFLIQYYNGEERAKGNILERFSAQQFPDLHSELNLSSLELGDSALYFCASSVGPLTGYTFGSGTRLTVV.

This clonotype was detected ten times or more. This chain uses TRBV14 with TRBJ2-7; D unclear. V lost 0 bases and J lost 0, with 9 bases in between. The CDR3 loop spans 15 amino acids. Germline assignment: CDR1 SGHDN and CDR2 FVKESK. CDR3 in DNA: TGTGCCAGCAGCCAAGATGCGGCGCCCTCCTACGAGCAGTACTTC. Its translation: CASSQDAAPSYEQYF.

This clonotype was picked up a small number of times. The chain is built from TRBV7-2 and TRBJ2-3, with D unresolved. This CDR3 has 14 amino acids. Germline loops: CDR1 SGHTA, CDR2 FQGNSA. The V and J ends lost 4 bases and 4 bases respectively, with 12 bases between them. The CDR3 DNA reads TGTGCCAGCAGCTCTCGGCCCGGCGCAGATACGCAGTATTTT. This translates into CASSSRPGADTQYF.

This clonotype was seen at least ten times. This rearrangement joins TRBV5-1 to TRBJ2-7; D unclear. This CDR3 region has 13 residues. Germline lookup yields CDR1 SGHRS and CDR2 YFSETQ. V was pared by 0 bases and J by 5 bases, with 9 bases between. This CDR3 reads CASSLGSTDEQYF. Here the CDR3 DNA reads TGCGCCAGCAGCTTGGGTTCAACGGACGAGCAGTACTTC.

This chain uses TRBV10-3 with TRBJ2-5, with 10 positions matching TRBD2. The CDR3 is 13 amino acids. Germline V gene lookup returns CDR1 ENHRY and CDR2 SYGVKD. V lost 10 bases to trimming and J lost 4 bases; unmatched junction nucleotides: 6. The CDR3 loop reads CATLAGGRETQYF. In DNA form, the CDR3 reads TGTGCCACCTTAGCGGGAGGTCGAGAGACCCAGTACTTC.

This clonotype has only a few counts. The chain combines TRBV7-2 with TRBJ1-5; TRBD1 aligns across 7 bases. Germline V CDR1 and CDR2: SGHTA, FQGNSA. The CDR3 runs to 16 residues. V lost 5 bases to trimming and J lost 0 bases; unmatched junction nucleotides: 7. The chain's CDR3 is CASSANRGLSNQPQHF. For the CDR3, the DNA is TGTGCCAGCAGCGCTAACAGGGGCCTTAGCAATCAGCCCCAGCATTTT. Full variable domain (remainder filled in from reference TRBV7-2 and TRBJ1-5): GAGVSQSPSNKVTEKGKDVELRCDPISGHTALYWYRQSLGQGLEFLIYFQGNSAPDKSGLPSDRFSAERTGGSVSTLTIQRTQQEDSAVYLCASSANRGLSNQPQHFGDGTRLSIL.

This clonotype has a handful of counts. CDR3 sequence (DNA): TGTGCCAGCAGTTTCTTTGGAGCGGGGGGGTTGACCCAGTACTTC. Translation gives CASSFFGAGGLTQYF. V and J are TRBV12-3 or TRBV12-4 and TRBJ2-5; TRBD2 aligns across 10 bases. The V and J ends lost 3 bases and 7 bases, in that order; junction bases with no gene match: 8. The CDR3 runs 15 residues.

The rearrangement uses TRBV6-5 and TRBJ2-7; 7 bases agree with TRBD1. Germline V gene data show CDR1 as MNHEY and CDR2 as SVGAGI. With 6 bases clipped from V and 4 bases from J, the junction kept 9 bases outside the gene matches. This CDR3 comprises 14 residues. The CDR3 nucleotides read TGTGCCAGCAGCTTAGGGGGCTTCGAATACGAGCAGTACTTC. Protein: CASSLGGFEYEQYF.

This clonotype was seen at least ten times. The chain has TRBV12-3 or TRBV12-4 and TRBJ1-1, with D uncertain. CDR3 length: 12 amino acids. V was pared by 5 bases and J by 5 bases, with 9 bases between. The CDR3: CASSKSRTEAFF. The CDR3 DNA reads as TGTGCCAGCAGTAAATCGAGGACTGAAGCTTTCTTT.

Only one count was recorded for this clonotype. This chain uses TRBV11-2 with TRBJ2-7; no firm D call. Trimming shortened V by 0 bases and J by 5 bases, and 11 bases separated the two germline ends. The CDR3 loop spans 14 amino acids. Germline CDR1 reads SGHAT; CDR2 reads FQNNGV. The CDR3 here is CASSLDFGYDEQYF. The CDR3 DNA is TGTGCCAGCAGCTTAGATTTCGGGTACGACGAGCAGTACTTC.

This clonotype showed up just a few times. The chain is built from TRBV5-1 and TRBJ2-7; the match to TRBD1 covers 9 bases. This CDR3 has 14 residues. The germline V gene has CDR1 SGHRS and CDR2 YFSETQ. Trimming took 5 bases from V and 0 from J; bases not matched to a gene: 3. The CDR3 is CASRVGQGSYEQYF. The DNA of the CDR3 is TGCGCCAGCAGGGTGGGACAGGGCTCCTACGAGCAGTACTTC.

This chain links TRBV7-2 with TRBJ2-7; D gene uncertain. Germline V lookup: CDR1 SGHTA, CDR2 FQGNSA. V gave up 5 bases and J gave up 0 bases, with 14 bases separating them. The CDR3 sequence is 15 residues long. This CDR3 is CASSPISGYSYEQYF. The CDR3 DNA follows: TGTGCCAGCAGCCCTATTTCTGGGTACTCCTACGAGCAGTACTTC.

This sequence joins TRBV2 and TRBJ1-6; D is undetermined. The CDR3 is 13 amino acids. V was cut by 4 bases and J by 10 bases, with 11 bases left in between. The germline V gene has CDR1 SNHLY and CDR2 FYNNEI. CDR3 protein: CASSVGYDSPLHF. In DNA form, the CDR3 reads TGTGCCAGCAGTGTAGGGTACGACTCACCCCTCCACTTT. Supplemented by reference TRBV2 and TRBJ1-6, the full variable domain reads EPEVTQTPSHQVTQMGQEVILRCVPISNHLYFYWYRQILGQKVEFLVSFYNNEISEKSEIFDDQFSVERPDGSNFTLKIRSTKLEDSAMYFCASSVGYDSPLHFGNGTRLTVT.

The chain couples TRBV14 to TRBJ2-7; 7 nucleotides line up with TRBD1. J gave up 0 bases and V 1 base, and 6 bases lay outside the gene matches. CDR3 length equals 16 residues. CDR1 and CDR2 from the germline V gene are SGHDN and FVKESK. The CDR3 here is CASSQGGRGFSYEQYF. For the CDR3, the DNA is TGTGCCAGCAGCCAAGGGGGCAGGGGGTTCTCCTACGAGCAGTACTTC.

This clonotype has ten or more counts. The chain recombines TRBV12-3 or TRBV12-4 with TRBJ1-2; the D gene is possibly TRBD1 (5 bases). Trimming removed 1 base at V and 14 bases at J, with 17 bases between. This CDR3 has 13 residues. The CDR3 loop reads CASSLGTGGEGTF. Here the CDR3 DNA reads TGTGCCAGCAGTTTAGGTACAGGCGGAGAAGGAACCTTC.

This clonotype was counted at least ten times. The chain is built from TRBV6-1 and TRBJ1-2; the D gene is possibly TRBD1 (6 bases). The CDR3 length is 14 residues. CDR1 is MNHNS, CDR2 SASEGT, per germline. Trimming shortened V by 7 bases and J by 4 bases, and 16 bases separated the two germline ends. This CDR3 reads CASIRTGSGYGYTF. The CDR3 DNA reads as TGTGCCAGCATCCGAACAGGGTCCGGCTATGGCTACACCTTC.

The chain employs TRBV28 and TRBJ1-1, with TRBD1 as a possible D gene (5 bases). V was cut by 5 bases and J by 5 bases, with 15 bases left in between. From germline, CDR1 is MDHEN and CDR2 SYDVKM. CDR3 length: 14 amino acids. DNA of the CDR3: TGTGCCAGCAGTCTGGGGGTTGAAGGGACTGAAGCTTTCTTT. It yields the protein CASSLGVEGTEAFF. The whole variable domain, filled in from reference TRBV28 and TRBJ1-1, reads DVKVTQSSRYLVKRTGEKVFLECVQDMDHENMFWYRQDPGLGLRLIYFSYDVKMKEKGDIPEGYSVSREKKERFSLILESASTNQTSMYLCASSLGVEGTEAFFGQGTRLTVV.

This clonotype was seen only a few times. The DNA for the CDR3 is TGCGCCAGCAGCTTGGACACCCGGAGGGGGGAGACCCAGTACTTC. Translating it yields CASSLDTRRGETQYF. The genes are TRBV5-1 and TRBJ2-5, with D perhaps TRBD1 or TRBD2 (6 bases each). V shed 0 bases and J shed 5 bases, with 14 bases lying between them. The germline V gene has CDR1 SGHRS and CDR2 YFSETQ. The CDR3 sequence is 15 residues long.

This clonotype came up a few times. The genes are TRBV20-1 and TRBJ2-2; TRBD2 matches at 10 bases. From germline, CDR1 is DFQATT and CDR2 SNEGSKA (reference sequence). The CDR3 sequence is 17 residues long. With V trimmed by 0 bases and J by 5 bases, 9 bases remained unmatched. The CDR3 is CSARDERTSGYTGELFF. The CDR3, as DNA: TGCAGTGCTAGAGATGAGAGGACTAGCGGATATACCGGGGAGCTGTTTTTT.

The chain combines TRBV7-9 with TRBJ2-7, with 11 nucleotides matching TRBD2. V lost 6 bases to trimming and J lost 5 bases; unmatched junction nucleotides: 6. Germline-derived CDR1 and CDR2 are SEHNR and FQNEAQ (reference sequence). The CDR3 consists of 14 residues. This CDR3 reads CASSHSGRANEQYF. The CDR3 DNA reads TGTGCCAGCAGTCATAGCGGGAGGGCCAACGAGCAGTACTTC.

Sample share makes this clonotype medium-sized. The chain has TRBV25-1 and TRBJ2-2, with 11 bases that match TRBD1. The J segment lost 5 bases and the V segment lost 3 bases, leaving 5 bases of the junction unmatched. The CDR3 sequence is 16 residues long. CDR1 is MGHDK and CDR2 is SYGVNS in the germline V gene. The CDR3 DNA reads as TGTGCCAGCAGTGAGGCCGGGACAGGGGGAACCGGGGAGCTGTTTTTT. Translating it yields CASSEAGTGGTGELFF. Looking up the rest from reference TRBV25-1 and TRBJ2-2 gives the full variable domain: EADIYQTPRYLVIGTGKKITLECSQTMGHDKMYWYQQDPGMELHLIHYSYGVNSTEKGDLSSESTVSRIRTEHFPLTLESARPSHTSQYLCASSEAGTGGTGELFFGEGSRLTVL.

A few counts support this clonotype. The chain links TRBV5-1 to TRBJ1-1, with a tentative D call TRBD1 (5 bases). V dropped 4 bases and J dropped 4 bases, with 8 bases sitting between them. The CDR3 has 12 amino acids. Looked up from germline, CDR1 is SGHRS and CDR2 is YFSETQ. The CDR3 region is CASSRDLTEAFF. CDR3 coding DNA: TGCGCCAGCAGCCGGGACCTCACTGAAGCTTTCTTT.

This clonotype showed up many times. Here the CDR3 DNA reads TGTGCCAAGGGACAGGGGGCGTATTCCTATGGCTACACCTTC. Translation: CAKGQGAYSYGYTF. This rearrangement joins TRBV3-1 to TRBJ1-2; 12 nucleotides line up with TRBD1. Trimming cost V 10 bases and J 4 bases; bases outside gene matches: 7. The germline V gene encodes CDR1 LGHDT and CDR2 YNNKEL (reference sequence). The CDR3 runs 14 residues. The whole variable domain, filled in from reference TRBV3-1 and TRBJ1-2, reads DTAVSQTPKYLVTQMGNDKSIKCEQNLGHDTMYWYKQDSKKFLKIMFSYNNKELIINETVPNRFSPKSPDKAHLNLHINSLELGDSAVYFCAKGQGAYSYGYTFGSGTRLTVV.

This clonotype was detected many times. V is TRBV5-5 and J is TRBJ1-2, with no clear D. Between the trimmed V and J ends, which lost 1 base and 5 bases, there was a span of 9 bases. The V gene's germline CDR1 is SGHKS and CDR2 YYEKEE (reference sequence). This CDR3 has 13 amino acids. The CDR3 region is CASSLTLGYGYTF. CDR3 nucleotides: TGTGCCAGCAGCTTGACGTTAGGATATGGCTACACCTTC.

This clonotype was detected only a few times. One end of the junction does not line up with germline, which may come from a read error. This chain connects TRBV7-7 to TRBJ2-2, with D perhaps TRBD1 (5 bases). Germline V gene data show CDR1 as SSHAT and CDR2 as FNYEAQ (reference sequence). There are 13 residues in the CDR3. The CDR3 DNA follows: TGTGCTAGCAGGGCCACCTCGGGCGGGGAGCTGTTTTTT. Protein sequence: CASRATSGGELFF.

This clonotype came up many times. The chain employs TRBV20-1 and TRBJ1-1; D gene unclear. V was pared by 5 bases and J by 4 bases, with 11 bases between. Germline V gene sequence: CDR1 DFQATT, CDR2 SNEGSKA (reference sequence). CDR3 length: 12 amino acids. The CDR3 bases are TGCAGTGCTTTGGGTCATGGCACTGAAGCTTTCTTT. This codes for CSALGHGTEAFF.

Many counts were recorded for this clonotype. V usage is TRBV19 and J usage is TRBJ2-3; TRBD1 or TRBD2 may be the D gene (6 bases each). The CDR3 is 14 residues long. V lost 6 bases to trimming and J lost 2 bases, with 12 bases between them. Germline assignment: CDR1 LNHDA and CDR2 SQIVND (reference sequence). Here the CDR3 DNA reads TGTGCCAGTAGAGGGGGGCTCTTCACAGATACGCAGTATTTT. It encodes CASRGGLFTDTQYF.

Details on this clonotype: A much bigger clone sits one base away, suggesting this may be a read error. This sequence joins TRBV2 and TRBJ1-5, with D unresolved. The V gene lost 3 bases and the J gene lost 6 bases, with 9 bases spanning the gap. The CDR3 totals 13 residues. Germline CDR1 SNHLY, CDR2 FYNNEI. The CDR3 DNA is TGTGCCAGCAGTGATGGGGTCCCTCAGCCCCAGCATTTT. Translated: CASSDGVPQPQHF. The whole variable domain, remainder taken from reference TRBV2 and TRBJ1-5, is EPEVTQTPSHQVTQMGQEVILRCVPISNHLYFYWYRQILGQKVEFLVSFYNNEISEKSEIFDDQFSVERPDGSNFTLKIRSTKLEDSAMYFCASSDGVPQPQHFGDGTRLSIL.

V is TRBV6-6 and J is TRBJ1-1; possibly TRBD1 for D (6 bases). CDR3 length: 13 residues. V was cut by 5 bases and J by 5 bases, with 12 bases left in between. Germline V gene lookup returns CDR1 MNHNY and CDR2 SVGAGI (reference sequence). CDR3 DNA sequence: TGTGCCAGCAGTGGGGACAAAAGGACTGAAGCTTTCTTT. It encodes CASSGDKRTEAFF.

Only a few counts were recorded for this clonotype. The chain has TRBV7-9 and TRBJ2-7, with D hard to call. Germline loops: CDR1 SEHNR, CDR2 FQNEAQ (reference sequence). Deletions cut 4 bases from V and 2 bases from J, with 12 bases between. CDR3 length equals 14 residues. The CDR3: CASSSDWKAYEQYF. The CDR3 DNA sequence: TGTGCCAGCAGCTCAGACTGGAAAGCCTACGAGCAGTACTTC.